A selection of T cell receptor beta chains follows, all from one sample in a study of blood T cell repertoires in COVID-19. Profiling relied on immunoSEQ multiplex PCR, and the TCRdb table lists in-frame clones only, not all of them. The data contain 200,000 to 250,000 clones, under 90% of them singletons. Sample: peripheral blood. Source of these receptors: a man aged 55 to 69 who had recovered from COVID-19. The CDR3 runs from the conserved cysteine through the conserved F or W. Fields, in order: clone size, J gene, CDR3 length, V gene, D gene, CDR3 DNA, CDR3 protein. The D gene is left open where the match is weak. The listing skips clone size in some rows; elsewhere it reads once, few, many or a size class.

abundance: .; j_gene: TRBJ2-1; len: 13; v_gene: TRBV6-2/TRBV6-3; d_gene: .; CDR3nt: TGTGCCAGCAGTTATTCTTTATACAATGAGCAGTTCTTC; CDR3aa: CASSYSLYNEQFF
abundance: .; j_gene: TRBJ1-4; len: 16; v_gene: TRBV28; d_gene: .; CDR3nt: TGTGCCAGCAGGCCCCGGTTGCAGGGTAGAAATGAAAAACTGTTTTTT; CDR3aa: CASRPRLQGRNEKLFF
abundance: .; j_gene: TRBJ2-5; len: 15; v_gene: TRBV2; d_gene: TRBD1; CDR3nt: TGTGCCAGCAGCGACGAGGGGGCGACCCAAGAGACCCAGTACTTC; CDR3aa: CASSDEGATQETQYF
abundance: .; j_gene: TRBJ1-2; len: 11; v_gene: TRBV20-1; d_gene: .; CDR3nt: TGCAGTGCTAGTCAGAACTATGGCTACACCTTC; CDR3aa: CSASQNYGYTF
abundance: .; j_gene: TRBJ1-3; len: 15; v_gene: TRBV5-8; d_gene: .; CDR3nt: TGTGCCAGCAGCACCGGGCGGGGCTCTGGAAACACCATATATTTT; CDR3aa: CASSTGRGSGNTIYF
abundance: .; j_gene: TRBJ2-1; len: 17; v_gene: TRBV24-1; d_gene: TRBD1; CDR3nt: TGTGCCACCAGTGATAGCACGACGGGACAGGGGTTCAATGAGCAGTTCTTC; CDR3aa: CATSDSTTGQGFNEQFF
abundance: .; j_gene: TRBJ2-1; len: 13; v_gene: TRBV6-5; d_gene: TRBD2; CDR3nt: TGTGCCAGCAGGGGTCGCGGGGGAGGTGAGCAGTTCTTC; CDR3aa: CASRGRGGGEQFF
abundance: .; j_gene: TRBJ1-1; len: 14; v_gene: TRBV7-9; d_gene: TRBD1; CDR3nt: TGTGCCAGCAGCCCGAAGACAGGGACGGGCGGAGCTTTCTTT; CDR3aa: CASSPKTGTGGAFF
abundance: .; j_gene: TRBJ2-1; len: 14; v_gene: TRBV6-5; d_gene: .; CDR3nt: TGTGCCAGCAGTTCCGGGAGTTTCGACAATGAGCAGTTCTTC; CDR3aa: CASSSGSFDNEQFF
abundance: .; j_gene: TRBJ2-1; len: 16; v_gene: TRBV14; d_gene: TRBD2; CDR3nt: TGTGCCAGCAGCCAAAGAGGACTAGCGGCCAGGGGGGAGCAGTTCTTC; CDR3aa: CASSQRGLAARGEQFF
abundance: .; j_gene: TRBJ2-7; len: 13; v_gene: TRBV6-6; d_gene: .; CDR3nt: TGTGCCAGCAGCCACTACGGGGGCTACGAGCAGTACTTC; CDR3aa: CASSHYGGYEQYF
abundance: .; j_gene: TRBJ1-5; len: 13; v_gene: TRBV5-1; d_gene: .; CDR3nt: TGCGCCAGCAGCTTATCCTCCGGGCAGCCCCAGCATTTT; CDR3aa: CASSLSSGQPQHF
abundance: .; j_gene: TRBJ1-4; len: 14; v_gene: TRBV19; d_gene: .; CDR3nt: TGTGCCAGTAGCGGACAGCCAACTAATGAAAAACTGTTTTTT; CDR3aa: CASSGQPTNEKLFF
abundance: once; j_gene: TRBJ2-5; len: 11; v_gene: TRBV12-3/TRBV12-4; d_gene: .; CDR3nt: TGTGCCAGCAGTCTACAAGAGACCCAGTACTTC; CDR3aa: CASSLQETQYF
abundance: .; j_gene: TRBJ2-6; len: 16; v_gene: TRBV28; d_gene: TRBD1; CDR3nt: TGTGCCAGCACCAAACAGGGGGCTGGAGGGGCCAACGTCCTGACTTTC; CDR3aa: CASTKQGAGGANVLTF
abundance: .; j_gene: TRBJ2-7; len: 15; v_gene: TRBV11-2; d_gene: TRBD1; CDR3nt: TGTGCCAGCAGCTTCGGGACAGGGGAGTTCTACGAGCAGTACTTC; CDR3aa: CASSFGTGEFYEQYF
abundance: .; j_gene: TRBJ1-2; len: 12; v_gene: TRBV12-3/TRBV12-4; d_gene: .; CDR3nt: TGTGCCAGCAGTTTCGCGGGGAATGGCTACACCTTC; CDR3aa: CASSFAGNGYTF
abundance: .; j_gene: TRBJ2-3; len: 15; v_gene: TRBV19; d_gene: .; CDR3nt: TGTGCCAGTAGTATAAGGGGGAGGGAGACAGATACGCAGTATTTT; CDR3aa: CASSIRGRETDTQYF
abundance: .; j_gene: TRBJ2-7; len: 16; v_gene: TRBV13; d_gene: .; CDR3nt: TGTGCCAGCAGCTCACGGGGTACGGTCAGGGGCTACGAGCAGTACTTC; CDR3aa: CASSSRGTVRGYEQYF
abundance: .; j_gene: TRBJ2-1; len: 13; v_gene: TRBV28; d_gene: .; CDR3nt: TGTGCCAGCAGTATACAGGGCTACAATGAGCAGTTCTTC; CDR3aa: CASSIQGYNEQFF
abundance: .; j_gene: TRBJ1-1; len: 14; v_gene: TRBV19; d_gene: .; CDR3nt: TGTGCCAGTAATAAGGGGTGGGTGAACACTGAAGCTTTCTTT; CDR3aa: CASNKGWVNTEAFF
abundance: .; j_gene: TRBJ1-6; len: 14; v_gene: TRBV5-5; d_gene: .; CDR3nt: TGTGCCAGCAGTCCTTCAGGGAAAGGTTCACCCCTCCACTTT; CDR3aa: CASSPSGKGSPLHF
abundance: .; j_gene: TRBJ1-4; len: 15; v_gene: TRBV2; d_gene: TRBD1; CDR3nt: TGTGCCAGCAGTGCCCGGACAGGGGCAAATGAAAAACTGTTTTTT; CDR3aa: CASSARTGANEKLFF
abundance: .; j_gene: TRBJ1-6; len: 15; v_gene: TRBV14; d_gene: .; CDR3nt: TGTGCCAGCAGTCTCGAGGGCACCCCTAATTCACCCCTCCACTTT; CDR3aa: CASSLEGTPNSPLHF
abundance: .; j_gene: TRBJ2-7; len: 14; v_gene: TRBV29-1; d_gene: TRBD2; CDR3nt: TGCAGCGTAAACGGACTAGCGGCCTCCTACGAGCAGTACTTC; CDR3aa: CSVNGLAASYEQYF
abundance: few; j_gene: TRBJ1-1; len: 14; v_gene: TRBV15; d_gene: .; CDR3nt: TGTGCCACCAGCAGCCGGGGATTGAACACTGAAGCTTTCTTT; CDR3aa: CATSSRGLNTEAFF
abundance: .; j_gene: TRBJ1-5; len: 17; v_gene: TRBV3-1/TRBV3-2; d_gene: TRBD1; CDR3nt: TGTGCCAGCAGCTTGAGCGGGACAGGGGTTGGCAATCAGCCCCAGCATTTT; CDR3aa: CASSLSGTGVGNQPQHF